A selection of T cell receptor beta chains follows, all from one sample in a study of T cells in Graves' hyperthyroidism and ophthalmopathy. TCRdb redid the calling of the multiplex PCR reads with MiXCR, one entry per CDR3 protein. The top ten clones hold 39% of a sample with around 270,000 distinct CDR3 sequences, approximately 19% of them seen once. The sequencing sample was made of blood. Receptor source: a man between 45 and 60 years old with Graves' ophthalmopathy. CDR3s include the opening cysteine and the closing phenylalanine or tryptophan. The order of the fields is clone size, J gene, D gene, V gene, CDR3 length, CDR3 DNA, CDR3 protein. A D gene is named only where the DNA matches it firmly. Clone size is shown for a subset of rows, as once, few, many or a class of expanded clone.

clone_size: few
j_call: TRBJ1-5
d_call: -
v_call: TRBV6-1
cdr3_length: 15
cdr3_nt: TGTGCCAGCAGGAATGGGGCAGGGGGCAATCAGCCCCAGCATTTT
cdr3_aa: CASRNGAGGNQPQHF

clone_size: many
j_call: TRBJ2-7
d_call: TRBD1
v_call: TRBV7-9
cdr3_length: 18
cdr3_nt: TGTGCCAGCAGCTTAGGTGGCGGGTCCGGGACAGTACCCTACGAGCAGTACTTC
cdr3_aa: CASSLGGGSGTVPYEQYF

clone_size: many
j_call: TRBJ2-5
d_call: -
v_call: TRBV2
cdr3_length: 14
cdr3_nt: TGTGCCAGCAGTGAAGATGGCGGAGAAGAGACCCAGTACTTC
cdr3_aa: CASSEDGGEETQYF

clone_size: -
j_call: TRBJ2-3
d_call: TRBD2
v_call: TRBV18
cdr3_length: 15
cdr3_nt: TGTGCCAGCTCACCGCGACTAGCGGGCACAGATACGCAGTATTTT
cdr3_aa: CASSPRLAGTDTQYF

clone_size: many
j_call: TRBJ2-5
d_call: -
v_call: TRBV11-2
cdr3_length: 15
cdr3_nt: TGTGCCAGCACCATAGGGGGGGGCTTCCAAGAGACCCAGTACTTC
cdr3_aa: CASTIGGGFQETQYF

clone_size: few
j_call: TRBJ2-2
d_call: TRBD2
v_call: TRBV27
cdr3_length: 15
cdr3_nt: TGTGCCAGCAGTCAGGTAGCGGGTAACACCGGGGAGCTGTTTTTT
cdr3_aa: CASSQVAGNTGELFF

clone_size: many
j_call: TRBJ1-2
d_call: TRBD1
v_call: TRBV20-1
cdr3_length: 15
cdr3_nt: TGCAGTGCTACTCCGCCCGACAGGGGGTTAGGTGGCTACACCTTC
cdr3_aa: CSATPPDRGLGGYTF

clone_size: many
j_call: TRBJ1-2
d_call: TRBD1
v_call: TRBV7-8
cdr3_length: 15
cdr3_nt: TGTGCCAGCAGCTCACCGGACAGGGGGGACTATGGCTACACCTTC
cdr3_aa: CASSSPDRGDYGYTF

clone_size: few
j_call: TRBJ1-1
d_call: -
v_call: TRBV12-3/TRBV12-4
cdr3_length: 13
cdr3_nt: TGTGCCAGCAGCCCGGACAGCCCCACTGAAGCTTTCTTT
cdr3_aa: CASSPDSPTEAFF

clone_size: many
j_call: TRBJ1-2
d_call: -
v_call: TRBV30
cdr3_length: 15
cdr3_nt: TGTGCCTGGAGTGTTGGTGCAGGGGCGGGCTATGGCTACACCTTC
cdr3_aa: CAWSVGAGAGYGYTF

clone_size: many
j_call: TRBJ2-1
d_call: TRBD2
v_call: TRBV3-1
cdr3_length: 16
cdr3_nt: TGTGCCAGCAGCTCCGGGACTAGCGGGATTGGGAATGAGCAGTTCTTC
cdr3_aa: CASSSGTSGIGNEQFF

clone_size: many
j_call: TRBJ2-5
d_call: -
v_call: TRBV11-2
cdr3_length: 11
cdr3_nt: TGTGCCAGCGGGCAGGGAGAGACCCAGTACTTC
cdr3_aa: CASGQGETQYF

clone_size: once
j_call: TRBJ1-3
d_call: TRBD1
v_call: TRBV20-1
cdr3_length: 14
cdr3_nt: TGCAGTGCTAGTTACAGGGGAGCTGGAAACACCATATATTTT
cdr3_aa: CSASYRGAGNTIYF

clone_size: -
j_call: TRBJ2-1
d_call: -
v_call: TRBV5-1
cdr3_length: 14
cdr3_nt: TGCGCCGGCAATCTAGAGGGAGCCGGCAATGAGCAGTTCTTC
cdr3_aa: CAGNLEGAGNEQFF

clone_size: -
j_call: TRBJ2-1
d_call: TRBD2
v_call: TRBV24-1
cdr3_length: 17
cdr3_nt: TGTGCCACCAGCTCATTTCGGACTAGCGGGGGACTCAATGAGCAGTTCTTC
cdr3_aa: CATSSFRTSGGLNEQFF

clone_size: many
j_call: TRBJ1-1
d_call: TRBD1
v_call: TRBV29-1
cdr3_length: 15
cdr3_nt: TGCAGCGTTGAAAACGACAGGGGGCGATCCACTGAAGCTTTCTTT
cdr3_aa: CSVENDRGRSTEAFF

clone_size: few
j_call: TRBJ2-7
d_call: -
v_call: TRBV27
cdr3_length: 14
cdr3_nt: TGTGCCAGCAGTTTCAGTCTAGCCCATTACGAGCAGTACTTC
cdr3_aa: CASSFSLAHYEQYF

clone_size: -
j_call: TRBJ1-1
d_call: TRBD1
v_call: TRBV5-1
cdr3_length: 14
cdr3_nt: TGCGCCAGCAGCTTGACTGGACAGGATGGTGAAGCTTTCTTT
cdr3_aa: CASSLTGQDGEAFF

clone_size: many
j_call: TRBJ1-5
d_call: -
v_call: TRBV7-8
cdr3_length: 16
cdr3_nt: TGTGCCAGCAGCTTAGTTCAGGGTAATGGCAATCAGCCCCAGCATTTT
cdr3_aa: CASSLVQGNGNQPQHF

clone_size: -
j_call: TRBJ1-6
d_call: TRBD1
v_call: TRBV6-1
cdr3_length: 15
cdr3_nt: TGTGCCAGCAGTGAAAGGGGACAGGGGTTCTCACCCCTCCACTTT
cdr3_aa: CASSERGQGFSPLHF

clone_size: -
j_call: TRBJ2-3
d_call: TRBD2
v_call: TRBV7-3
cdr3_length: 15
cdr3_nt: TGTGCCAGCAGCTTATCAAGCGGGAGGGCAGATACGCAGTATTTT
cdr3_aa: CASSLSSGRADTQYF

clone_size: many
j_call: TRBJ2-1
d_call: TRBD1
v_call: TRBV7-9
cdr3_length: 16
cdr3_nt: TGTGCCAGCAGCTCTCGGACAGGGGGTTTGAGGGACGAGCAGTTCTTC
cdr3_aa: CASSSRTGGLRDEQFF

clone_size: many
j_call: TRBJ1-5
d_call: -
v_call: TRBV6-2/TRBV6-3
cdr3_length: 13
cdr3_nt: TGTGCCAGCAGTTATAGGGGTGGTCAGCCCCAGCATTTT
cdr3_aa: CASSYRGGQPQHF

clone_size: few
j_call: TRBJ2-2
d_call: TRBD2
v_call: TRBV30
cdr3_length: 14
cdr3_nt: TGTGCCTGGAATAGCGGGAGAGGGACCGGGGAGCTGTTTTTT
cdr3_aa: CAWNSGRGTGELFF

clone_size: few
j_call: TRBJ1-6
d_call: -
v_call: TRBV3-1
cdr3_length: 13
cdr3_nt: TGTGCCAGCAGCCAAGGTAGGGGTTCACCCCTCCACTTT
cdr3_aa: CASSQGRGSPLHF

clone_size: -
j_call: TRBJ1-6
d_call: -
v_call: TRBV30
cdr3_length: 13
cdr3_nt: TGTGCCTGGAGGACTTTAGGAAATTCACCCCTCCACTTT
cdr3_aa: CAWRTLGNSPLHF

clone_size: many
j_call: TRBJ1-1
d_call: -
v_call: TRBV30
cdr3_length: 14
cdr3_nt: TGTGCCTGGAGTGGCTGGTCCCGGGGGGCTGAAGCTTTCTTT
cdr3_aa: CAWSGWSRGAEAFF